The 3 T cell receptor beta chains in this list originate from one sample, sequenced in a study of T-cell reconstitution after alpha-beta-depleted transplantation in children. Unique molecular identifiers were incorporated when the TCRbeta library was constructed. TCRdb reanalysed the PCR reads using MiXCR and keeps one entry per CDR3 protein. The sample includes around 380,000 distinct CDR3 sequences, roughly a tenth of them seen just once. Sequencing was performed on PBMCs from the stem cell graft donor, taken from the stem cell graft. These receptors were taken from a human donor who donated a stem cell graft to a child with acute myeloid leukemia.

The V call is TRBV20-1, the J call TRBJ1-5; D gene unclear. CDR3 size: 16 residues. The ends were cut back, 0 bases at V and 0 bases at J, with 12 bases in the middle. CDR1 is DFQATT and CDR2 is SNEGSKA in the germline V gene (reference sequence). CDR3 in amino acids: CSARDGQPYSNQPQHF. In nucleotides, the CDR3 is TGCAGTGCTAGAGATGGGCAGCCTTATAGCAATCAGCCCCAGCATTTT.

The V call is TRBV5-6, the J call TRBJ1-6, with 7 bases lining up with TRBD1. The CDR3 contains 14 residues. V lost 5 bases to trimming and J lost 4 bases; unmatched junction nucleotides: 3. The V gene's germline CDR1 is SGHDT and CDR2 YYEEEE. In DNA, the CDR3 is TGTGCCAGCAGATGGACAGGTTATAATTCACCCCTCCACTTT. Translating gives CASRWTGYNSPLHF.

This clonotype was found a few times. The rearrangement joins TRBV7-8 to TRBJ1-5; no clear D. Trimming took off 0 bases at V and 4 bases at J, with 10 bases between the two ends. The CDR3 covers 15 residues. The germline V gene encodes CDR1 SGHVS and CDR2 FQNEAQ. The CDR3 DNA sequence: TGTGCCAGCAGCTTAGCGGGCAGGACTAATCAGCCCCAGCATTTT. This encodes CASSLAGRTNQPQHF.